The 19 T cell receptor beta chains presented below share a single source sample, sequenced in a study of identical twins. TCRdb used MiXCR to reprocess the 5' RACE reads, holding one entry per CDR3 protein. The profile covers around 290,000 distinct CDR3 sequences, with nearly 9.5% appearing a single time and about 7.1% taken by the ten largest. The same specimen was also included in a second study, on yellow fever vaccine responses in identical twins.

Input material: CD8+ T cells sorted from blood. The receptor source for this set is a woman aged 18-29 years in good health.

The chain carries TRBV7-9 and TRBJ2-1; 9 nucleotides line up with TRBD2. This CDR3 contains 17 residues. Germline CDR1 SEHNR, CDR2 FQNEAQ (reference sequence). V lost 4 bases and J lost 7; bases outside the gene matches: 14. The CDR3 region is CASSSILRREGLNEQFF. As DNA, the CDR3 is TGTGCCAGCAGCTCCATCCTACGGCGGGAGGGACTAAATGAGCAGTTCTTC.

The gene calls are TRBV4-1 and TRBJ2-7, with 7 bases lining up with TRBD1. Trimming took 4 bases from V and 3 from J; bases not matched to a gene: 9. CDR3 length: 15 residues. The V gene's germline CDR1 is MGHRA and CDR2 YSYEKL. DNA of the CDR3: TGCGCCAGCAGCCCCACGACAGGGTCTGGCTACGAGCAGTACTTC. It yields the protein CASSPTTGSGYEQYF.

Ten or more counts support this clonotype. The rearrangement joins TRBV27 to TRBJ2-1; D ambiguous. Germline V gives CDR1 MNHEY, CDR2 SMNVEV (reference sequence). The CDR3 runs to 13 residues. Trimming pared 2 bases from V and 4 bases from J, leaving 6 bases between. Here the CDR3 reads CASSLAVYNEQFF. CDR3 coding DNA: TGTGCCAGCAGTTTAGCGGTTTACAATGAGCAGTTCTTC.

This clonotype has only a few counts. CDR3 in amino acids: CSVGSPGELFF. The CDR3 DNA follows: TGCAGCGTTGGGTCCCCCGGGGAGCTGTTTTTT. This chain links TRBV29-1 with TRBJ2-2, with no clear D. This CDR3 region has 11 residues. V was shortened by 4 bases and J by 6 bases, with 6 bases between the two germline ends. Germline V gene sequence: CDR1 SQVTM, CDR2 ANQGSEA.

At least ten counts were recorded for this clonotype. This chain connects TRBV20-1 to TRBJ2-4; D is ambiguous. The ends were cut back, 0 bases at V and 9 bases at J, with 6 bases in the middle. The CDR3 totals 11 residues. CDR1 and CDR2 (germline): DFQATT, SNEGSKA (reference sequence). CDR3 sequence: CSARDVSIQYF. CDR3 in DNA: TGCAGTGCTAGAGATGTAAGCATTCAGTACTTC.

This clonotype was observed a few times. The CDR3 reads CASSSAGQVYEQYF. CDR3 in DNA: TGTGCCAGCAGTTCCGCTGGACAGGTATACGAGCAGTACTTC. The V and J genes are TRBV28 and TRBJ2-7; 7 bases fit TRBD1. Germline CDR1 and CDR2: MDHEN and SYDVKM. V dropped 4 bases and J dropped 4; count of bases not matched to a gene: 7. The CDR3 length is 14 residues. Full variable domain (missing parts from reference TRBV28 and TRBJ2-7): DVKVTQSSRYLVKRTGEKVFLECVQDMDHENMFWYRQDPGLGLRLIYFSYDVKMKEKGDIPEGYSVSREKKERFSLILESASTNQTSMYLCASSSAGQVYEQYFGPGTRLTVT.

The chain uses TRBV20-1 and TRBJ2-7, with 7 bases fitting TRBD2. The CDR3 has 16 residues. Trimming took 0 bases from V and 2 from J; bases not matched to a gene: 10. Germline V CDR1 and CDR2: DFQATT, SNEGSKA (reference sequence). The CDR3 loop is CSARDRGGSPTYEQYF. The DNA of the CDR3 is TGCAGTGCTAGAGATAGAGGCGGGAGCCCCACCTACGAGCAGTACTTC.

This clonotype has at least ten counts. The CDR3 loop is CASSTRDSNEQFF. CDR3 nucleotides: TGTGCCAGCAGCACCCGGGACAGCAATGAGCAGTTCTTC. The chain joins TRBV21-1 to TRBJ2-1; the table names TRBD1, a call not compared with the DNA. TRBV21-1 is described as a pseudogene. The CDR3 is 13 residues long.

This clonotype was seen at least ten times. V is TRBV4-3 and J is TRBJ2-1, with 7 positions matching TRBD1. Per germline, CDR1 LGHNA and CDR2 YSLEER. J was trimmed by 3 bases and V by 0 bases; bases with no gene match: 5. The CDR3 has 16 residues. CDR3 coding DNA: TGCGCCAGCAGCCAAGAGAGCCGGGACAGCTACAATGAGCAGTTCTTC. It encodes CASSQESRDSYNEQFF.

The V gene is TRBV29-1, the J gene TRBJ2-1; 10 positions agree with TRBD2. Germline loops: CDR1 SQVTM, CDR2 ANQGSEA. J lost 6 bases, V lost 2 bases, and 7 bases had no gene match. The CDR3 consists of 15 residues. The CDR3 DNA is TGCAGCGTTGAATTTGTACTAGCGGGACCCAATGAGCAGTTCTTC. Translating gives CSVEFVLAGPNEQFF.

V usage is TRBV4-1 and J usage is TRBJ2-7, with D possibly being TRBD1 (5 bases). The CDR3 has 16 residues. The V and J ends lost 2 bases and 0 bases respectively, with 14 bases between them. CDR1 and CDR2 from the germline V gene are MGHRA and YSYEKL. The DNA of the CDR3 is TGCGCCAGCAGCCAAACAGATCAGGGTAGCTCCTACGAGCAGTACTTC. Amino acids: CASSQTDQGSSYEQYF.

This clonotype was found many times. The chain carries TRBV28 and TRBJ2-3; D unclear. Per the germline V gene, CDR1 is MDHEN and CDR2 is SYDVKM. The CDR3 contains 14 residues. V gave up 2 bases and J gave up 0 bases, with 6 bases separating them. CDR3 sequence: CASSLALSTDTQYF. The DNA for the CDR3 is TGTGCCAGCAGTTTAGCCTTGAGCACAGATACGCAGTATTTT. The whole variable domain, remainder taken from reference TRBV28 and TRBJ2-3, is DVKVTQSSRYLVKRTGEKVFLECVQDMDHENMFWYRQDPGLGLRLIYFSYDVKMKEKGDIPEGYSVSREKKERFSLILESASTNQTSMYLCASSLALSTDTQYFGPGTRLTVL.

J is TRBJ2-7 and V is TRBV5-6; D might be TRBD1 or TRBD2, each matching 5 bases. Germline lookup yields CDR1 SGHDT and CDR2 YYEEEE. This CDR3 contains 15 residues. V was trimmed by 0 bases and J by 6 bases, leaving 16 bases between them. CDR3 region: CASSLAGTAVPEQYF. The CDR3 DNA follows: TGTGCCAGCAGCTTGGCCGGGACGGCGGTTCCCGAGCAGTACTTC.

The chain recombines TRBV4-3 with TRBJ2-7; a possible D gene is TRBD2 (6 bases). The CDR3 is made up of 15 amino acids. Germline CDR1 reads LGHNA; CDR2 reads YSLEER. The V gene lost 1 base and the J gene lost 4 bases, with 14 bases spanning the gap. CDR3 sequence reads: CASSQARLGLYEQYF. The CDR3 DNA reads as TGCGCCAGCAGCCAAGCTCGACTGGGACTGTACGAGCAGTACTTC.

This sequence joins TRBV3-1 and TRBJ2-5; D might be TRBD2 (5 bases). The V end was cut by 0 bases, the J end by 5 bases, with 10 bases between. The CDR3 has 14 amino acids. Looked up from germline, CDR1 is LGHDT and CDR2 is YNNKEL (reference sequence). The CDR3: CASSQDGGPETQYF. CDR3 sequence (DNA): TGTGCCAGCAGCCAAGATGGAGGCCCGGAGACCCAGTACTTC.

The chain joins TRBV7-2 to TRBJ2-7; D not certain. From germline, CDR1 is SGHTA and CDR2 FQGNSA. V lost 8 bases and J 2 bases, leaving 16 bases between the germline ends. The CDR3 spans 14 residues. As DNA, the CDR3 is TGTGCCAGCGTCCCCTTAACGGCTACCTACGAGCAGTACTTC. Translating it yields CASVPLTATYEQYF.

This clonotype was observed many times. The J gene is TRBJ1-1, the V gene TRBV30; D remains ambiguous. CDR1 is GTSNPN, CDR2 SVGIG, per germline (reference sequence). The CDR3 has 12 amino acids. The ends were cut back, 2 bases at V and 1 base at J, with 5 bases in the middle. The CDR3 nucleotides are TGTGCCTGGAGTTCGGGGAACACTGAAGCTTTCTTT. Translated: CAWSSGNTEAFF.

The rearrangement uses TRBV4-3 and TRBJ2-7, with 16 bases aligning to TRBD2. The junction had 9 bases not matched to a gene; V was cut back by 0 bases and J by 4 bases. The germline gives CDR1 LGHNA, CDR2 YSLEER. This CDR3 is built from 19 residues. CDR3 in amino acids: CASSQDVGTSGRAGYEQYF. In DNA form, the CDR3 reads TGCGCCAGCAGCCAAGACGTCGGGACTAGCGGGAGGGCGGGGTACGAGCAGTACTTC.

This clonotype was picked up many times. This chain links TRBV5-1 with TRBJ1-1; 8 positions agree with TRBD1. The CDR3 runs 18 residues. Germline V gene data show CDR1 as SGHRS and CDR2 as YFSETQ. The V gene end was trimmed by 0 bases and the J gene end by 0 bases; junction bases not matched to a gene: 10. The CDR3 nucleotides are TGCGCCAGCAGCTTGGGAGACAGGGGCCCCCCGATGAACACTGAAGCTTTCTTT. As protein: CASSLGDRGPPMNTEAFF.